This T cell receptor (beta chain) was sequenced for a study of identifying expanded T cells in peripheral blood. During the collection period, no donor immune events like infections were recorded. Sequencing used immunoSEQ multiplex PCR; TCRdb keeps in-frame clones, though not all of them. The sample consists of 51,000 or so clones, 82% of them appearing once. The germline V gene has CDR1 LGHNA and CDR2 YNFKEQ. This CDR3 is built from 24 residues. The V end was cut by 0 bases, the J end by 0 bases, with 35 bases between. Worth noting for this clone: Its antigen is still unknown.

Study-wide points: Across healthy donors, higher total template counts meant significantly greater roughly 2-week count variance.

The V call is TRBV4-2, the J call TRBJ2-5; D might be TRBD2 (6 bases). The sequence came from a person between 18 and 75 years old in good health. The sample was blood. CDR3 residues: CASSQDKGGAPGIPPYLYQETQYF. The CDR3 coding sequence is TGTGCCAGCAGCCAAGATAAAGGCGGGGCCCCTGGTATTCCGCCTTATTTGTACCAAGAGACCCAGTACTTC.